The 27 T cell receptor beta chains listed next were all sequenced from one sample in a study of blood T cell repertoires in COVID-19. Method: immunoSEQ multiplex PCR; TCRdb's copy keeps in-frame clones and lacks some. This sample has 59,000 or so clones, with roughly 83% found just once. The specimen sequenced was peripheral blood. These receptors all come from a human donor in a cohort sampled during active COVID-19.

This clone has a handful of counts. The rearrangement joins TRBV6-5 to TRBJ2-6; D is possibly TRBD1 (5 bases). Trimming removed 8 bases at V and 4 bases at J, with 15 bases between. CDR1 is MNHEY, CDR2 SVGAGI, per germline. This CDR3 region has 15 residues. The CDR3 sequence is CASGYQGTGANVLTF. CDR3 DNA: TGTGCCAGCGGCTACCAGGGAACCGGGGCCAACGTCCTGACTTTC.

Only a few counts were recorded for this clone. The J gene is TRBJ2-2, the V gene TRBV5-4; D is undetermined. The CDR3 loop spans 15 amino acids. The germline V gene has CDR1 SGHNT and CDR2 YYREEE (reference sequence). V dropped 0 bases and J dropped 3 bases, with 9 bases sitting between them. The CDR3 coding sequence is TGTGCCAGCAGCTTGGTGTCGAGTGACACCGGGGAGCTGTTTTTT. Translation: CASSLVSSDTGELFF.

This clone was seen just once. This sequence joins TRBV5-4 and TRBJ1-1; 7 positions agree with TRBD1. The CDR3 covers 14 residues. V shed 9 bases and J 2 bases; nucleotides not matched to a gene: 10. Germline loops: CDR1 SGHNT, CDR2 YYREEE (reference sequence). In nucleotides, the CDR3 is TGTGCCACCGGACCAGGGGGTTTAAACACTGAAGCTTTCTTT. Protein product: CATGPGGLNTEAFF.

This rearrangement joins TRBV3-1 (or the pseudogene TRBV3-2) to TRBJ1-3; D is unresolved. Germline values: CDR1 LGHDT, CDR2 YNNKEL (reference sequence). This CDR3 has 11 amino acids. The V gene lost 5 bases and the J gene lost 4 bases, with 3 bases spanning the gap. The CDR3 protein is CASSSGNTIYF. The DNA for the CDR3 is TGTGCCAGCAGCTCAGGAAACACCATATATTTT.

The chain recombines TRBV6-2 or TRBV6-3 with TRBJ2-1; D not certain. The CDR3 has 13 residues. V dropped 4 bases and J dropped 3 bases, with 7 bases sitting between them. Germline V gene sequence: CDR1 MNHEY, CDR2 SVGEGT. The CDR3 sequence: CASSSGYYNEQFF. As DNA, the CDR3 is TGTGCCAGCAGTTCCGGTTACTACAATGAGCAGTTCTTC.

This rearrangement joins TRBV7-8 to TRBJ2-1; D not resolved. The V end was cut by 5 bases, the J end by 8 bases, with 10 bases between. CDR1 is SGHVS and CDR2 is FQNEAQ in the germline V gene. The CDR3 consists of 12 residues. In DNA form, the CDR3 reads TGTGCCAGCAGCCGAGACCGGGATGAGCAGTTCTTC. This sequence encodes CASSRDRDEQFF.

The CDR3 DNA sequence: TGTGCCAGCAGCAAACAGGGGAACACTGAAGCTTTCTTT. The encoded protein is CASSKQGNTEAFF. The genes are TRBV27 and TRBJ1-1, with TRBD1 as a possible D gene (6 bases). Germline V gene sequence: CDR1 MNHEY, CDR2 SMNVEV (reference sequence). V was cut by 6 bases and J by 1 base, with 9 bases left in between. The CDR3 spans 13 residues.

This clone was seen a single time. This chain uses TRBV6-6 with TRBJ1-4, with 7 bases matching TRBD1. V was pared by 5 bases and J by 1 base, with 1 base of the junction left unmatched. The CDR3 contains 14 residues. CDR1 is MNHNY and CDR2 is SVGAGI in the germline V gene (reference sequence). The CDR3 here is CASSRQGTNEKLFF. DNA for the CDR3: TGTGCCAGCAGTCGACAGGGAACTAATGAAAAACTGTTTTTT.

This clone was detected only a few times. The CDR3 loop reads CASSSTGQAYGYTF. CDR3 coding DNA: TGTGCCAGCAGTTCAACAGGGCAAGCCTATGGCTACACCTTC. The V and J genes are TRBV6-6 and TRBJ1-2; maybe TRBD1 (6 bases). Trimming left V 4 bases short and J 4 bases short, with 13 bases between. The germline CDR1 and CDR2 sequences are MNHNY and SVGAGI (reference sequence). This CDR3 has 14 residues.

The V call is TRBV11-1, the J call TRBJ1-1; a possible D gene is TRBD1 (6 bases). The germline V gene has CDR1 SGHAT and CDR2 FQDESV (reference sequence). This CDR3 has 13 amino acids. The V gene lost 6 bases and the J gene lost 5 bases, with 13 bases spanning the gap. The CDR3 is CASRKKTGTEAFF. The CDR3 DNA follows: TGTGCCAGCAGGAAAAAAACAGGGACTGAAGCTTTCTTT.

The gene calls are TRBV6-1 and TRBJ2-7, with 7 bases identical to TRBD1. The germline V gene has CDR1 MNHNS and CDR2 SASEGT. The J segment lost 0 bases and the V segment lost 2 bases, leaving 7 bases of the junction unmatched. The CDR3 is made up of 16 amino acids. Here the CDR3 DNA reads TGTGCCAGCAGTGAACTACAGACAGGGTCCTCCTACGAGCAGTACTTC. This encodes CASSELQTGSSYEQYF.

In this sample, this clone turned up a few times. V is TRBV6-6 and J is TRBJ1-5; D is undetermined. This CDR3 contains 12 residues. The V end lost 8 bases, the J end lost 6 bases, and 11 bases lay between the germline ends. Per the germline V gene, CDR1 is MNHNY and CDR2 is SVGAGI (reference sequence). The CDR3 DNA is TGTGCCAGCGGACTGGGCAGTCAGCCCCAGCATTTT. Protein: CASGLGSQPQHF.

The rearrangement uses TRBV19 and TRBJ1-1; D gene ambiguous. Trimming shortened V by 6 bases and J by 1 base, and 21 bases separated the two germline ends. The CDR3 spans 17 residues. The V gene's germline CDR1 is LNHDA and CDR2 SQIVND (reference sequence). The CDR3 DNA reads as TGTGCCAGTAGCCGACTTGGATGGACTAGCGGGAACACTGAAGCTTTCTTT. The encoded protein is CASSRLGWTSGNTEAFF.

The chain links TRBV2 to TRBJ2-3; TRBD2 is a possible D gene (6 bases). Germline values: CDR1 SNHLY, CDR2 FYNNEI. The CDR3 runs to 17 residues. With 6 bases removed from V and 1 base from J, the gap between germline ends came to 20 bases. The CDR3 spells CASRSPRSGGGTDTQYF. DNA for the CDR3: TGTGCCAGCAGATCACCCCGGTCTGGCGGGGGCACAGATACGCAGTATTTT.

V is TRBV6-5 and J is TRBJ1-3; no reliable D call. CDR1 and CDR2 (germline): MNHEY, SVGAGI. This CDR3 has 13 residues. V was pared by 7 bases and J by 0 bases, with 7 bases between. In DNA form, the CDR3 reads TGTGCCAGCATAGGGAGCTCTGGAAACACCATATATTTT. Protein: CASIGSSGNTIYF.

For the CDR3, the DNA is TGTGCCAGTAGTATAGACGGGGGTTTCACTGAAGCTTTCTTT. Residues: CASSIDGGFTEAFF. V gene TRBV19 combines with J gene TRBJ1-1, with D maybe TRBD1 (5 bases). CDR3 length: 14 amino acids. Germline CDR1 is LNHDA and CDR2 is SQIVND (reference sequence). V dropped 0 bases and J dropped 4 bases, with 9 bases sitting between them.

The table lists this clone with a count of one. The rearrangement uses TRBV12-3 or TRBV12-4 and TRBJ1-1; D gene uncertain. The CDR3 length is 13 residues. V lost 6 bases and J lost 2, with 10 bases in between. CDR3 sequence (DNA): TGTGCCAGCAGCCAAAAACAAAACACTGAAGCTTTCTTT. Translating it yields CASSQKQNTEAFF.

V is TRBV24-1 and J is TRBJ1-4; D possibly corresponds to TRBD1 (5 bases). Trimming took off 3 bases at V and 4 bases at J, with 11 bases between the two ends. Germline V lookup: CDR1 KGHDR, CDR2 SFDVKD. The CDR3 length is 15 residues. CDR3 region: CATSDLRVLNEKLFF. In DNA, the CDR3 is TGTGCCACCAGTGATCTCAGGGTTCTTAATGAAAAACTGTTTTTT.

The chain carries TRBV6-2 or TRBV6-3 and TRBJ2-1; 7 bases match TRBD2. The trim removed 2 bases at V and 4 bases at J, leaving 2 bases unmatched. CDR3 length: 14 amino acids. The germline gives CDR1 MNHEY, CDR2 SVGEGT. CDR3 protein: CASSYGGEYNEQFF. As DNA, the CDR3 is TGTGCCAGCAGTTACGGGGGGGAATACAATGAGCAGTTCTTC.

The rearrangement joins TRBV2 to TRBJ1-2, with D tentatively TRBD1 (6 bases). V was cut by 1 base and J by 4 bases, with 13 bases left in between. CDR1 and CDR2 from the germline V gene are SNHLY and FYNNEI. The CDR3 loop spans 15 amino acids. The CDR3 DNA sequence: TGTGCCAGCAGTGAAGAGGCAGGGGAAGCCTATGGCTACACCTTC. The encoded protein is CASSEEAGEAYGYTF.

This clone was detected a few times. This chain uses TRBV4-3 with TRBJ1-2; D possibly corresponds to TRBD1 (6 bases). CDR3 length: 19 amino acids. The V gene lost 1 base and the J gene lost 1 base, with 22 bases spanning the gap. CDR1 is LGHNA, CDR2 YSLEER, per germline. CDR3 amino acids: CASSQVVRGAAWDNYGYTF. The DNA of the CDR3 is TGCGCCAGCAGCCAAGTAGTCAGGGGAGCCGCTTGGGATAACTATGGCTACACCTTC.

The chain is built from TRBV5-6 and TRBJ1-1, with D possibly matching TRBD1 (5 bases). The CDR3 loop spans 13 amino acids. Trimming cost V 0 bases and J 8 bases, with 11 bases left between them. CDR1 SGHDT and CDR2 YYEEEE come from the germline V gene. CDR3 sequence reads: CASSLGRGGEAFF. The CDR3 DNA sequence: TGTGCCAGCAGCTTGGGAAGGGGTGGGGAAGCTTTCTTT.

The rearrangement joins TRBV6-5 to TRBJ1-2; 7 bases agree with TRBD1. CDR3 size: 14 residues. Per the germline V gene, CDR1 is MNHEY and CDR2 is SVGAGI. The J segment lost 4 bases and the V segment lost 4 bases, leaving 6 bases of the junction unmatched. CDR3 residues: CASSLTGLSYGYTF. In nucleotides, the CDR3 is TGTGCCAGCAGTTTGACAGGGCTTTCCTATGGCTACACCTTC.

The chain links TRBV5-1 to TRBJ2-7, with 12 bases matching TRBD2. The CDR3 totals 15 residues. The junction had 9 bases not matched to a gene; V was cut back by 2 bases and J by 9 bases. Germline loops: CDR1 SGHRS, CDR2 YFSETQ. The chain's CDR3 is CASSLQGLAGPGQYF. DNA for the CDR3: TGCGCCAGCAGCTTACAAGGACTAGCGGGACCCGGGCAGTACTTC.

This rearrangement joins TRBV5-1 to TRBJ2-1; 7 positions match TRBD1. Germline V lookup: CDR1 SGHRS, CDR2 YFSETQ. With V trimmed by 3 bases and J by 4 bases, 7 bases remained unmatched. The CDR3 contains 15 residues. In nucleotides, the CDR3 is TGCGCCAGCAGCTCCGGGGACAGAGCTTACAATGAGCAGTTCTTC. This encodes CASSSGDRAYNEQFF.

V gene TRBV28 combines with J gene TRBJ2-7; 7 bases map to TRBD1. Trimming cost V 5 bases and J 3 bases; bases outside gene matches: 13. The CDR3 runs to 16 residues. Looked up from germline, CDR1 is MDHEN and CDR2 is SYDVKM. The CDR3 coding sequence is TGTGCCAGCAGTATTATAAGGGACAGCAGTTTCTACGAGCAGTACTTC. This gives the protein CASSIIRDSSFYEQYF.

J is TRBJ1-2 and V is TRBV19; tentative D call: TRBD1 (6 bases). There are 15 residues in the CDR3. V gave up 2 bases and J gave up 8 bases, with 18 bases separating them. The germline gives CDR1 LNHDA, CDR2 SQIVND (reference sequence). The CDR3 protein is CASSIRTVKLGGYTF. CDR3 DNA: TGTGCCAGTAGTATACGGACAGTCAAATTGGGAGGCTACACCTTC.